The rows below give T cell receptor beta chains drawn from one sample of a study of T cell responses to AZD1222 COVID-19 vaccine. Sequenced by immunoSEQ multiplex PCR; TCRdb stores in-frame clones only, minus some. The data show roughly 120,000 clones, with roughly nine tenths seen just once and 3.5% to 5% held by the top ten. The starting material was peripheral blood, obtained on day 0 of AZD1222 vaccination. The receptors were sampled from an adult in good health. The CDR3 runs from the conserved cysteine through the conserved F or W. The order of the fields is J gene, D gene, clone size, V gene, CDR3 protein, CDR3 DNA. D genes are given only for firm matches. Size is omitted from some rows. Given values are once, few, many or a class for expanded clones.

J: TRBJ1-5
D: TRBD1
size: .
V: TRBV28
CDR3: CASSPTDRGRPQHF
DNA: TGTGCCAGCAGCCCTACCGACAGGGGCCGGCCCCAGCATTTT

J: TRBJ2-5
D: .
size: .
V: TRBV7-8
CDR3: CASSLIPSTGPRETQYF
DNA: TGTGCCAGCAGCTTAATCCCCTCAACAGGGCCGCGGGAGACCCAGTACTTC

J: TRBJ1-2
D: .
size: .
V: TRBV6-1
CDR3: CASSEVLNMGIANYGYTF
DNA: TGTGCCAGCAGTGAAGTGCTTAATATGGGGATCGCAAACTATGGCTACACCTTC

J: TRBJ1-1
D: .
size: .
V: TRBV5-1
CDR3: CASSSLTPGNTEAFF
DNA: TGCGCCAGCAGCTCCCTCACCCCAGGGAACACTGAAGCTTTCTTT

J: TRBJ1-1
D: .
size: .
V: TRBV10-1
CDR3: CASSAQMNTEAFF
DNA: TGCGCCAGCAGTGCGCAAATGAACACTGAAGCTTTCTTT

J: TRBJ2-7
D: .
size: .
V: TRBV21-1
CDR3: CASSKIVTGLSYEQYF
DNA: TGTGCCAGCAGCAAAATTGTGACGGGACTCTCCTACGAGCAGTACTTC

J: TRBJ1-6
D: .
size: .
V: TRBV2
CDR3: CASSERGPANYNSPLHF
DNA: TGTGCCAGCAGTGAGCGGGGCCCAGCTAACTATAATTCACCCCTCCACTTT

J: TRBJ2-2
D: TRBD2
size: .
V: TRBV12-5
CDR3: CASGWEGSTTGELFF
DNA: TGTGCTAGTGGTTGGGAGGGGTCAACTACAGGGGAGCTGTTTTTT

J: TRBJ1-1
D: .
size: .
V: TRBV18
CDR3: CASSPARTENTEAFF
DNA: TGTGCCAGCTCCCCCGCCCGGACAGAGAACACTGAAGCTTTCTTT

J: TRBJ1-2
D: .
size: .
V: TRBV28
CDR3: CASSFKTDTSF
DNA: TGTGCCAGCAGTTTTAAGACAGACACTTCCTTC

J: TRBJ2-7
D: .
size: .
V: TRBV30
CDR3: CAWSVSREKQYF
DNA: TGTGCCTGGAGTGTATCCCGGGAGAAGCAGTACTTC

J: TRBJ2-5
D: TRBD2
size: .
V: TRBV14
CDR3: CASSRTRIFQETQYF
DNA: TGTGCCAGCAGCCGGACTAGAATCTTTCAAGAGACCCAGTACTTC

J: TRBJ2-1
D: TRBD2
size: .
V: TRBV2
CDR3: CASSVQALAGPNEQFF
DNA: TGTGCCAGCAGTGTACAGGCACTAGCGGGACCTAATGAGCAGTTCTTC

J: TRBJ2-3
D: .
size: .
V: TRBV27
CDR3: CASSPSLDSYTDTQYF
DNA: TGTGCCAGCAGCCCTTCCCTGGACAGTTACACAGATACGCAGTATTTT

J: TRBJ2-4
D: .
size: .
V: TRBV4-1
CDR3: CASSQGAGSKNIQYF
DNA: TGCGCCAGCAGCCAAGGGGCGGGATCCAAAAACATTCAGTACTTC

J: TRBJ2-1
D: TRBD2
size: .
V: TRBV7-8
CDR3: CASSQELREGWVRNEQFF
DNA: TGTGCCAGCAGCCAAGAGCTACGGGAGGGCTGGGTGAGGAATGAGCAGTTCTTC

J: TRBJ1-4
D: TRBD1
size: .
V: TRBV16
CDR3: CASSQSPGGILFF
DNA: TGTGCCAGCAGCCAATCGCCAGGGGGTATACTGTTTTTT

J: TRBJ1-1
D: TRBD1
size: .
V: TRBV7-9
CDR3: CASRPDRGRAFF
DNA: TGTGCCAGCAGGCCGGACAGGGGGCGAGCTTTCTTT

J: TRBJ2-1
D: .
size: .
V: TRBV10-3
CDR3: CAISESTVGGIYNEQFF
DNA: TGTGCCATCAGTGAGTCGACGGTCGGGGGTATCTACAATGAGCAGTTCTTC

J: TRBJ2-4
D: TRBD1
size: .
V: TRBV9
CDR3: CASSPGTGGAKNIQYF
DNA: TGTGCCAGCAGCCCGGGGACAGGGGGGGCCAAAAACATTCAGTACTTC

J: TRBJ2-1
D: TRBD2
size: .
V: TRBV18
CDR3: CASSPTWRGTNAGNEQFF
DNA: TGTGCCAGCTCACCCACGTGGCGGGGGACTAACGCTGGCAATGAGCAGTTCTTC

J: TRBJ2-1
D: .
size: .
V: TRBV18
CDR3: CASSPARGNLIDEQFF
DNA: TGTGCCAGCTCACCAGCGAGGGGCAACTTAATCGATGAGCAGTTCTTC

J: TRBJ1-2
D: .
size: .
V: TRBV5-1
CDR3: CASRSDRRYGYTF
DNA: TGCGCCAGCAGGTCCGACAGACGGTATGGCTACACCTTC

J: TRBJ1-3
D: TRBD1
size: .
V: TRBV6-6
CDR3: CASRRTGTGATGNTIYF
DNA: TGTGCCAGCAGACGAACCGGGACAGGGGCTACTGGAAACACCATATATTTT

J: TRBJ2-7
D: TRBD2
size: once
V: TRBV18
CDR3: CASSPGTSVYEQYF
DNA: TGTGCCAGCTCACCCGGGACTAGCGTGTACGAGCAGTACTTC

J: TRBJ1-3
D: TRBD1
size: .
V: TRBV30
CDR3: CAWSTGGSVGNTIYF
DNA: TGTGCCTGGAGTACAGGGGGCAGCGTCGGAAACACCATATATTTT

J: TRBJ2-7
D: TRBD2
size: .
V: TRBV29-1
CDR3: CSVEDPEASGYSYEQYF
DNA: TGCAGCGTTGAAGATCCGGAGGCTAGCGGATACTCCTACGAGCAGTACTTC

J: TRBJ1-1
D: .
size: .
V: TRBV11-3
CDR3: CASSFSTSTEAFF
DNA: TGTGCCAGCAGCTTTTCGACGTCCACTGAAGCTTTCTTT

J: TRBJ2-5
D: .
size: .
V: TRBV27
CDR3: CASTENNGTQYF
DNA: TGTGCCAGCACGGAAAATAATGGGACCCAGTACTTC

J: TRBJ2-5
D: .
size: .
V: TRBV11-2
CDR3: CASRGLRPRETQYF
DNA: TGTGCCAGCAGGGGACTCCGCCCCCGTGAGACCCAGTACTTC

J: TRBJ2-5
D: .
size: .
V: TRBV7-2
CDR3: CASSSWNGETQYF
DNA: TGTGCCAGCAGCTCCTGGAATGGGGAGACCCAGTACTTC

J: TRBJ1-1
D: .
size: .
V: TRBV2
CDR3: CASSGGQINTEAFF
DNA: TGTGCCAGCAGTGGTGGACAGATAAACACTGAAGCTTTCTTT

J: TRBJ2-5
D: TRBD1
size: .
V: TRBV7-2
CDR3: CASSHGTEYQETQYF
DNA: TGTGCCAGCAGTCATGGGACAGAGTACCAAGAGACCCAGTACTTC

J: TRBJ1-3
D: .
size: .
V: TRBV29-1
CDR3: CSVEDDPGNTIYF
DNA: TGCAGCGTTGAAGATGACCCTGGAAACACCATATATTTT

J: TRBJ1-1
D: .
size: .
V: TRBV19
CDR3: CASSPRFGQPNTEAFF
DNA: TGTGCCAGTAGTCCCCGCTTCGGACAGCCGAACACTGAAGCTTTCTTT

J: TRBJ2-2
D: .
size: .
V: TRBV6-1
CDR3: CASSEAINTGELFF
DNA: TGTGCCAGCAGTGAAGCAATTAACACCGGGGAGCTGTTTTTT

J: TRBJ2-3
D: .
size: .
V: TRBV3-1/TRBV3-2
CDR3: CASSQEWSRSTDTQYF
DNA: TGTGCCAGCAGCCAAGAGTGGTCGCGAAGCACAGATACGCAGTATTTT

J: TRBJ1-1
D: .
size: once
V: TRBV6-1
CDR3: CASSLEGVTTEAFF
DNA: TGTGCCAGCAGTTTGGAGGGGGTCACCACTGAAGCTTTCTTT

J: TRBJ1-1
D: TRBD1
size: .
V: TRBV6-5
CDR3: CASSYTGGNTEAFF
DNA: TGTGCCAGCAGTTACACAGGGGGTAACACTGAAGCTTTCTTT

J: TRBJ1-3
D: .
size: .
V: TRBV2
CDR3: CASTWDRSGNTIYF
DNA: TGTGCCAGCACCTGGGACCGATCTGGAAACACCATATATTTT

J: TRBJ1-1
D: TRBD1
size: .
V: TRBV27
CDR3: CASRRDRANTEAFF
DNA: TGTGCCAGCCGGAGGGACAGAGCTAACACTGAAGCTTTCTTT

J: TRBJ1-1
D: .
size: .
V: TRBV6-4
CDR3: CASSPNQGNTEAFF
DNA: TGTGCCAGCAGTCCTAACCAGGGAAACACTGAAGCTTTCTTT